This T cell receptor beta chain was captured by sequencing in a study of blood T cells in healthy people across ages. Findings and limits, study-wide: When set beside aged donors, long-lived donors presented more naive CD4+ cells and higher diversity.

Germline V CDR1 and CDR2: DFQATT, SNEGSKA (reference sequence). Trimming pared 6 bases from V and 6 bases from J, leaving 21 bases between. The CDR3 runs 15 residues. Donor samples were obtained from healthy Caucasian individuals from Russia, aged 6 to 90. The use of a sample-barcoded 5' primer and a J-beta primer mix characterized a second PCR of roughly 6 to 11 cycles. A minimum of 3 million CDR3-containing paired-end reads was obtained for each sample. TCRdb recomputed calls from the 5' RACE reads with MiXCR, one row per CDR3 protein. The table lists about 1.4 million distinct CDR3 sequences, around 59% of them singletons. As regards this clonotype: What it binds is not known.

Material: blood. The chain recombines TRBV20-1 with TRBJ1-5; D is perhaps TRBD1 (6 bases). The receptor was isolated from a man aged 18 to 30 in good health. In nucleotides, the CDR3 is TGCAGTGCCACACTAGTGGGGGCTTTTATTCAGCCCCAGCATTTT. It encodes CSATLVGAFIQPQHF.